This entry lists 26 T cell receptor beta chains sequenced from one sample in a study of Ad26.COV2.S vaccination and SARS-CoV-2 variants (dated by TCRdb to the early 2020s). Sample treatment or condition, as interpreted from the label and publication: over 15 received Ad26.COV2.S at low or high dose, single or two shots; about 5 received placebo; per-sample allocation not given. Repertoires of vaccine and placebo recipients were sequenced from samples collected on day 63 after the first injection. The receptor library was made with the immunoSEQ multiplex PCR assay. The table comes from immuneACCESS by way of TCRdb, which keeps in-frame sequences with V and J called. Part of the clones is missing from these tables; in studies checked, under half for an unresolved V gene and the rest for unknown reasons. Here the sample has more than 300,000 clones; about 86% occur a single time. 9.5% to 12% of the sample comes from the top ten.

Source: peripheral blood, taken in a trial of Ad26.COV2.S vaccine versus placebo. These receptors all stem from a person between 18 and 60 years old who received the Ad26.COV2.S COVID-19 vaccine or a placebo.

The J gene is TRBJ2-2, the V gene TRBV28; D not resolved. Trimming pared 7 bases from V and 3 bases from J, leaving 12 bases between. Germline V lookup: CDR1 MDHEN, CDR2 SYDVKM. The CDR3 consists of 14 residues. This CDR3 is CASIKGLHTGELFF. CDR3 in DNA: TGTGCCAGCATAAAAGGCCTGCACACCGGGGAGCTGTTTTTT.

The rearrangement uses TRBV30 and TRBJ2-5; weak D call: TRBD2 (5 bases). This CDR3 has 13 residues. Trimming removed 3 bases at V and 1 base at J, with 9 bases between. In germline, CDR1 is GTSNPN, CDR2 SVGIG (reference sequence). The chain's CDR3 is CAWSPGFQETQYF. The CDR3 DNA sequence: TGTGCCTGGAGCCCGGGGTTCCAAGAGACCCAGTACTTC.

The chain joins TRBV5-1 to TRBJ1-1, with unresolved D. This CDR3 region has 13 residues. V was shortened by 2 bases and J by 7 bases, with 12 bases between the two germline ends. Germline V gene lookup returns CDR1 SGHRS and CDR2 YFSETQ. The DNA of the CDR3 is TGCGCCAGCAGCTTCGGCAGCACTCGTGAAGCTTTCTTT. Protein product: CASSFGSTREAFF.

J is TRBJ1-1 and V is TRBV28; 8 nucleotides agree with TRBD1. Germline CDR1 and CDR2: MDHEN and SYDVKM. The CDR3 length is 15 residues. Trimming removed 4 bases from V and 5 bases from J; junction bases left unmatched: 9. The CDR3: CASSSPRQGRTEAFF. DNA for the CDR3: TGTGCCAGCAGTTCCCCCCGACAGGGGCGGACTGAAGCTTTCTTT.

This clone came up once. The J gene is TRBJ1-2, the V gene TRBV13; TRBD1 is a possible D gene (6 bases). The germline CDR1 and CDR2 sequences are PRHDT and FYEKMQ (reference sequence). CDR3 size: 15 residues. V shed 5 bases and J shed 0 bases, with 13 bases lying between them. CDR3 loop: CASSERGHANYGYTF. For the CDR3, the DNA is TGTGCCAGCAGCGAGCGGGGGCATGCTAACTATGGCTACACCTTC.

This chain uses TRBV6-5 with TRBJ2-5, with D tentatively TRBD1 or TRBD2 (5 bases each). CDR3 length equals 15 residues. Trimming cost V 6 bases and J 5 bases, with 19 bases left between them. The germline gives CDR1 MNHEY, CDR2 SVGAGI. The CDR3 coding sequence is TGTGCCAGCAGGCCCGGGACCCTCTCGAGGGAGACCCAGTACTTC. Translation: CASRPGTLSRETQYF.

This chain connects TRBV18 to TRBJ2-7, with D hard to call. V dropped 3 bases and J dropped 2 bases, with 11 bases sitting between them. Per germline, CDR1 KGHSH and CDR2 LQKENI. The CDR3 is 14 amino acids. The DNA for the CDR3 is TGTGCCAGCTCACCGAAGGACCTACCCTACGAGCAGTACTTC. This encodes CASSPKDLPYEQYF.

V usage is TRBV28 and J usage is TRBJ2-7, with 8 bases lining up with TRBD1. J gave up 2 bases and V 5 bases, and 5 bases lay outside the gene matches. This CDR3 comprises 14 residues. Germline assignment: CDR1 MDHEN and CDR2 SYDVKM. CDR3 sequence (DNA): TGTGCCAGCAGTAGTCGGACAGGGACCTACGAGCAGTACTTC. It specifies CASSSRTGTYEQYF. The variable domain in full, with the rest retrieved from reference TRBV28 and TRBJ2-7, is DVKVTQSSRYLVKRTGEKVFLECVQDMDHENMFWYRQDPGLGLRLIYFSYDVKMKEKGDIPEGYSVSREKKERFSLILESASTNQTSMYLCASSSRTGTYEQYFGPGTRLTVT.

This clone was observed once. This sequence joins TRBV13 and TRBJ2-1, with 9 bases that match TRBD2. Germline values: CDR1 PRHDT, CDR2 FYEKMQ (reference sequence). Trimming cost V 3 bases and J 7 bases; bases outside gene matches: 7. This CDR3 has 15 residues. The CDR3 protein is CASSFGTSPRNEQFF. DNA for the CDR3: TGTGCCAGCAGCTTTGGGACTAGCCCTAGGAATGAGCAGTTCTTC.

The chain couples TRBV28 to TRBJ2-2, with 9 bases aligning to TRBD1. Germline loops: CDR1 MDHEN, CDR2 SYDVKM. This CDR3 has 15 amino acids. V shed 4 bases and J 4 bases; nucleotides not matched to a gene: 4. CDR3 loop: CASSYGDRVTGELFF. CDR3 DNA: TGTGCCAGCAGTTACGGGGACAGGGTCACCGGGGAGCTGTTTTTT.

This clone showed up just a few times. The chain is built from TRBV27 and TRBJ2-3; TRBD2 matches at 7 bases. The CDR3 contains 15 residues. Germline V gives CDR1 MNHEY, CDR2 SMNVEV (reference sequence). V lost 3 bases, J lost 5 bases, and 8 bases stayed unmatched. In DNA form, the CDR3 reads TGTGCCAGCAGTTTTAAGGAAGCGGGAAAAGATACGCAGTATTTT. Protein: CASSFKEAGKDTQYF.

This clone was observed once. The rearrangement joins TRBV7-9 to TRBJ1-2; 7 bases agree with TRBD1. Germline V lookup: CDR1 SEHNR, CDR2 FQNEAQ (reference sequence). This CDR3 has 13 amino acids. J lost 6 bases, V lost 2 bases, and 3 bases had no gene match. CDR3 amino acids: CASSLSGGHGYTF. The CDR3 bases are TGTGCCAGCAGCTTATCAGGGGGTCATGGCTACACCTTC.

The CDR3 spells CASRPGQGYNEQFF. In DNA form, the CDR3 reads TGCGCCAGCAGGCCGGGACAGGGATACAATGAGCAGTTCTTC. This chain uses TRBV4-3 with TRBJ2-1, with 9 bases lining up with TRBD1. The trim removed 6 bases at V and 4 bases at J, leaving 4 bases unmatched. The CDR3 is 14 residues long. The V gene's germline CDR1 is LGHNA and CDR2 YSLEER.

V and J are TRBV4-2 and TRBJ2-7; TRBD2 aligns across 7 bases. The CDR3 extends over 14 amino acids. V was clipped by 4 bases and J by 4 bases; unmatched bases: 7. The V gene's germline CDR1 is LGHNA and CDR2 YNFKEQ. The CDR3 sequence: CASSPVAGEYEQYF. The DNA for the CDR3 is TGTGCCAGCAGCCCAGTGGCGGGAGAATACGAGCAGTACTTC.

This clone was seen just once. The chain joins TRBV5-6 to TRBJ1-3; D is perhaps TRBD1 (6 bases). Between the trimmed V and J ends, which lost 4 bases and 1 base, there was a span of 18 bases. There are 17 residues in the CDR3. Germline V lookup: CDR1 SGHDT, CDR2 YYEEEE. The CDR3 is CASSLLGSGESGNTIYF. In DNA form, the CDR3 reads TGTGCCAGCAGCCTGCTAGGGTCAGGGGAATCTGGAAACACCATATATTTT.

The V call is TRBV27, the J call TRBJ1-3; D remains ambiguous. Trimming took off 6 bases at V and 0 bases at J, with 9 bases between the two ends. CDR3 length: 14 amino acids. Per the germline V gene, CDR1 is MNHEY and CDR2 is SMNVEV (reference sequence). DNA for the CDR3: TGTGCCAGCAGGAGGGCCGACTCTGGAAACACCATATATTTT. It is translated as CASRRADSGNTIYF.

Only one count was recorded for this clone. The chain links TRBV27 to TRBJ2-7; D is possibly TRBD1 (6 bases). Looked up from germline, CDR1 is MNHEY and CDR2 is SMNVEV (reference sequence). CDR3 length: 15 residues. Between the trimmed V and J ends, which lost 0 bases and 4 bases, there was a span of 13 bases. The CDR3 bases are TGTGCCAGCAGTTTATCCGGACAGAGATCTTACGAGCAGTACTTC. Its protein is CASSLSGQRSYEQYF.

The V call is TRBV28, the J call TRBJ2-2; tentatively, D is TRBD1 (6 bases). Deletions cut 2 bases from V and 4 bases from J, with 8 bases between. The CDR3 has 14 residues. Germline V gene data show CDR1 as MDHEN and CDR2 as SYDVKM. The chain's CDR3 is CASSLGTLTGELFF. The CDR3 DNA sequence: TGTGCCAGCAGTTTAGGGACACTCACCGGGGAGCTGTTTTTT.

The genes are TRBV5-6 and TRBJ2-3, with TRBD1 as a possible D gene (6 bases). The CDR3 has 15 residues. The germline V gene has CDR1 SGHDT and CDR2 YYEEEE. The V and J ends lost 4 bases and 6 bases respectively, with 18 bases between them. The CDR3: CASSLFLGGWDTQYF. For the CDR3, the DNA is TGTGCCAGCAGCCTTTTTCTTGGGGGCTGGGATACGCAGTATTTT. Using reference TRBV5-6 and TRBJ2-3 for the parts outside the CDR3, the full variable domain is DAGVTQSPTHLIKTRGQQVTLRCSPKSGHDTVSWYQQALGQGPQFIFQYYEEEERQRGNFPDRFSGHQFPNYSSELNVNALLLGDSALYLCASSLFLGGWDTQYFGPGTRLTVL.

This chain uses TRBV25-1 with TRBJ2-7, with 9 bases identical to TRBD1. Germline-derived CDR1 and CDR2 are MGHDK and SYGVNS. The CDR3 sequence is 13 residues long. Here the CDR3 DNA reads TGTGCTACCGGGACAGGGATCCCCTACGAGCAGTACTTC. Residues: CATGTGIPYEQYF.

This clone was seen ten or more times. The chain combines TRBV5-6 with TRBJ1-1; TRBD1 agrees at 11 bases. Germline V gives CDR1 SGHDT, CDR2 YYEEEE. Unmatched junction bases numbered 13, after V lost 2 bases and J lost 7 bases. This CDR3 has 17 residues. CDR3 bases: TGTGCCAGCAGCTTTGGACAGGGGGCAATCCCCAGGGGTGAAGCTTTCTTT. This gives the protein CASSFGQGAIPRGEAFF. Drawing the rest from reference TRBV5-6 and TRBJ1-1, the complete variable domain is DAGVTQSPTHLIKTRGQQVTLRCSPKSGHDTVSWYQQALGQGPQFIFQYYEEEERQRGNFPDRFSGHQFPNYSSELNVNALLLGDSALYLCASSFGQGAIPRGEAFFGQGTRLTVV.

V gene TRBV7-2 combines with J gene TRBJ1-1; a weak D match, TRBD1 (5 bases). The CDR3 extends over 15 amino acids. V shed 1 base and J shed 1 base, with 10 bases lying between them. Germline CDR1 is SGHTA and CDR2 is FQGNSA. The CDR3 DNA reads as TGTGCCAGCAGCTTAGACAGGAACCCGAACACTGAAGCTTTCTTT. Translating gives CASSLDRNPNTEAFF.

The rearrangement uses TRBV6-2 or TRBV6-3 and TRBJ2-7, with D maybe TRBD2 (6 bases). CDR1 MNHEY and CDR2 SVGEGT come from the germline V gene. The V gene lost 0 bases and the J gene lost 2 bases, with 8 bases spanning the gap. The CDR3 is 14 amino acids. The CDR3 nucleotides read TGTGCCAGCAGTTACTCCGGACTAACCTACGAGCAGTACTTC. It codes for CASSYSGLTYEQYF.

This chain connects TRBV4-1 to TRBJ2-5; D gene unclear. V gave up 0 bases and J gave up 1 base, with 9 bases separating them. The CDR3 sequence is 15 residues long. Germline-derived CDR1 and CDR2 are MGHRA and YSYEKL. The DNA of the CDR3 is TGCGCCAGCAGCCAAGATCCCGTAACCCAAGAGACCCAGTACTTC. Translated, it gives CASSQDPVTQETQYF.

This clone was seen only once. The rearrangement links TRBV10-3 to TRBJ1-1, with D hard to call. Germline CDR1 is ENHRY and CDR2 is SYGVKD. Trimming pared 4 bases from V and 1 base from J, leaving 10 bases between. CDR3 length: 14 residues. CDR3: CAISGSSTNTEAFF. The DNA for the CDR3 is TGTGCCATCAGTGGGTCCAGCACGAACACTGAAGCTTTCTTT.

This clone has a handful of counts. The chain carries TRBV3-1 (or the pseudogene TRBV3-2) and TRBJ2-6, with 9 bases that match TRBD1. Germline CDR1 and CDR2: LGHDT and YNNKEL (reference sequence). Trimming at V came to 4 bases and at J to 1 base, leaving 2 bases not matched to a gene. The CDR3 runs 16 residues. In nucleotides, the CDR3 is TGTGCCAGCAGCCTACAGGGGGCTTCTGGGGCCAACGTCCTGACTTTC. Translated: CASSLQGASGANVLTF.